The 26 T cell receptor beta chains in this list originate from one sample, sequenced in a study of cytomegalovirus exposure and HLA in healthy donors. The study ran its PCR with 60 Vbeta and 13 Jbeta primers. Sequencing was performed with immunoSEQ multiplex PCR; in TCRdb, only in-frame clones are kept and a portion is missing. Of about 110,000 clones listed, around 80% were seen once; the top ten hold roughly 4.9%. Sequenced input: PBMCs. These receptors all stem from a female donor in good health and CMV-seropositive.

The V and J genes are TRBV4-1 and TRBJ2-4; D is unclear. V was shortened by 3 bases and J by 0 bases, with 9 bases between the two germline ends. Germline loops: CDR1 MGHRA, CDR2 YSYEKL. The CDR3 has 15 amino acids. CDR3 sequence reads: CASSQLNLAKNIQYF. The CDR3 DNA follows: TGCGCCAGCAGCCAGCTAAACTTAGCCAAAAACATTCAGTACTTC.

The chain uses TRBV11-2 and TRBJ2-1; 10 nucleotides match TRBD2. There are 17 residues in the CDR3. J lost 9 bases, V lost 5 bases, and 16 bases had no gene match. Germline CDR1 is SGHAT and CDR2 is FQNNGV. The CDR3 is CASSALRPTSGVGEQFF. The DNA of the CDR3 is TGTGCCAGCAGCGCACTAAGACCCACTAGCGGGGTGGGTGAGCAGTTCTTC.

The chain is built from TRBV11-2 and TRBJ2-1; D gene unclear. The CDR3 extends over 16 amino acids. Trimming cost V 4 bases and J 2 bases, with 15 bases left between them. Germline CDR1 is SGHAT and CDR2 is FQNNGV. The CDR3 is CASSYLPTETYNEQFF. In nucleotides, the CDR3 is TGTGCCAGCAGCTACCTGCCGACTGAAACCTACAATGAGCAGTTCTTC.

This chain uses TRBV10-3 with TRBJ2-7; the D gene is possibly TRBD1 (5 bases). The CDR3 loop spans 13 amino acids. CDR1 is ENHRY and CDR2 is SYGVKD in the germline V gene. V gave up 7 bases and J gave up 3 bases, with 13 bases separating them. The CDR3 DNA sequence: TGTGCCATCAACCCGGACACACGCTACGAGCAGTACTTC. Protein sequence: CAINPDTRYEQYF.

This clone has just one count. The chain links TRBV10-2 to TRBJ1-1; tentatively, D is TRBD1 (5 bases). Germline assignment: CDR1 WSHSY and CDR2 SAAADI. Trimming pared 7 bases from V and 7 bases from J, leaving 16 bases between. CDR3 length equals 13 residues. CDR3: CASKLPGRGEAFF. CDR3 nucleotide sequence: TGCGCCAGCAAGCTTCCCGGGAGGGGTGAAGCTTTCTTT.

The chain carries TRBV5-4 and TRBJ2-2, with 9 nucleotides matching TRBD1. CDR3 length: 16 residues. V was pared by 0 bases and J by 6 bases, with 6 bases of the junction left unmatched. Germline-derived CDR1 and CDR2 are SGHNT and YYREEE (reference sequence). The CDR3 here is CASSLGDRVRAGELFF. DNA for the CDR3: TGTGCCAGCAGCTTGGGGGACAGGGTCAGGGCCGGGGAGCTGTTTTTT. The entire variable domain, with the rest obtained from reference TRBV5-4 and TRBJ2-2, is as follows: ETGVTQSPTHLIKTRGQQVTLRCSSQSGHNTVSWYQQALGQGPQFIFQYYREEENGRGNFPPRFSGLQFPNYSSELNVNALELDDSALYLCASSLGDRVRAGELFFGEGSRLTVL.

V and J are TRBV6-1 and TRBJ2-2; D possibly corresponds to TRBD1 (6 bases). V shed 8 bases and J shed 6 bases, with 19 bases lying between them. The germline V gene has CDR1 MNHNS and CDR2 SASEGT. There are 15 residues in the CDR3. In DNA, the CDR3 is TGTGCCAGCTCAACAGGGTTAAGTCAAGCCGGGGAGCTGTTTTTT. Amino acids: CASSTGLSQAGELFF.

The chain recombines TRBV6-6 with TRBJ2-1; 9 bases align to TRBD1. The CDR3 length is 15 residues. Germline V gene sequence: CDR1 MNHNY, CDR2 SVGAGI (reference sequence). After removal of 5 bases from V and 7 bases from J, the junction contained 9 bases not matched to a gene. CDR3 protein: CASSRRDRGLNEQFF. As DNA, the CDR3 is TGTGCCAGCAGTCGACGAGACAGGGGGTTAAATGAGCAGTTCTTC.

CDR3: CASSPSGGSYTGELFF. The CDR3 DNA follows: TGTGCCAGCTCACCCTCAGGGGGGTCGTACACCGGGGAGCTGTTTTTT. The V call is TRBV18, the J call TRBJ2-2; D may be TRBD1 (7 bases). This CDR3 contains 16 residues. With 3 bases removed from V and 3 bases from J, the gap between germline ends came to 14 bases. Germline CDR1 reads KGHSH; CDR2 reads LQKENI.

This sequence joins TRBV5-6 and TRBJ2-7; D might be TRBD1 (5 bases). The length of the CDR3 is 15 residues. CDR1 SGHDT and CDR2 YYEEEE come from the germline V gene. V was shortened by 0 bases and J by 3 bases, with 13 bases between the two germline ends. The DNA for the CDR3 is TGTGCCAGCAGCTTGGGACAGCTCACCCGCTACGAGCAGTACTTC. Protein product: CASSLGQLTRYEQYF.

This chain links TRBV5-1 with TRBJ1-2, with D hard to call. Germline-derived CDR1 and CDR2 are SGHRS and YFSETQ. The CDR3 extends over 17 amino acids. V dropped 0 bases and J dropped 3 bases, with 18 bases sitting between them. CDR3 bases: TGCGCCAGCAGCTTGGATCCCGCACGGGTGAGGTACTATGGCTACACCTTC. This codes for CASSLDPARVRYYGYTF.

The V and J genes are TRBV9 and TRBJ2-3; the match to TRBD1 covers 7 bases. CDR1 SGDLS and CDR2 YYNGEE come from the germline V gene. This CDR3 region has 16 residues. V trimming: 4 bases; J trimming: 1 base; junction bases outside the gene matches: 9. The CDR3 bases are TGTGCCAGCAGCCGCGTAGGGGGCTACGGCACAGATACGCAGTATTTT. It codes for CASSRVGGYGTDTQYF.

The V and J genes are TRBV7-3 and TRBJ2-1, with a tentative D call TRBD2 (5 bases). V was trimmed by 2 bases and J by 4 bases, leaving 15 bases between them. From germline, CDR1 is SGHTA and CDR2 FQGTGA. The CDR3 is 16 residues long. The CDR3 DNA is TGTGCCAGCAGCTTACTAGGGCGGGCCCTATACAATGAGCAGTTCTTC. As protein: CASSLLGRALYNEQFF.

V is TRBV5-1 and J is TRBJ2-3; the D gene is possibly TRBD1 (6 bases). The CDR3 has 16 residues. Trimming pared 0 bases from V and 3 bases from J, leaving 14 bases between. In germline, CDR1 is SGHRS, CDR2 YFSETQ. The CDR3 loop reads CASSLGASTGTDTQYF. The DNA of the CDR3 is TGCGCCAGCAGCTTGGGGGCCTCCACAGGGACAGATACGCAGTATTTT.

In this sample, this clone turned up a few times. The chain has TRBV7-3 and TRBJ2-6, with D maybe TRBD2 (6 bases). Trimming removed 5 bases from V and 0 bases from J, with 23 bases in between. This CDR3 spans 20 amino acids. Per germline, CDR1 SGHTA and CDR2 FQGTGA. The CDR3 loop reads CASSPTFLAGRASGANVLTF. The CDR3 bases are TGTGCCAGCAGCCCTACCTTCTTGGCGGGAAGGGCCTCTGGGGCCAACGTCCTGACTTTC.

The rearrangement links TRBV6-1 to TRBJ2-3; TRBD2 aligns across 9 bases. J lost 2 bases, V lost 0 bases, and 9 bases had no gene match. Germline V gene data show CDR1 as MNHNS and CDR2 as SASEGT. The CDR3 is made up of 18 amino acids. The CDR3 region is CASSEASGLAGITDTQYF. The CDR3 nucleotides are TGTGCCAGCAGTGAAGCTTCTGGGCTAGCGGGGATCACAGATACGCAGTATTTT.

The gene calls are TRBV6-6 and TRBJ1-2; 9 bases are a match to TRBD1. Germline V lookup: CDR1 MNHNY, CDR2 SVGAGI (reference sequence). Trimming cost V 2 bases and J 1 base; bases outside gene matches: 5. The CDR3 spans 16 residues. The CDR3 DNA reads TGTGCCAGCAGTTACGACCGGGACAGGGTTAACTATGGCTACACCTTC. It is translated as CASSYDRDRVNYGYTF.

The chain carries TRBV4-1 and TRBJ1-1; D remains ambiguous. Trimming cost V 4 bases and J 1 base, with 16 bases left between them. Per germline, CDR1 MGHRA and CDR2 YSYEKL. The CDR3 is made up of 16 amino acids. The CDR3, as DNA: TGCGCCAGCAGCCTCCAGAGGGCCATATCGAACACTGAAGCTTTCTTT. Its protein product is CASSLQRAISNTEAFF.

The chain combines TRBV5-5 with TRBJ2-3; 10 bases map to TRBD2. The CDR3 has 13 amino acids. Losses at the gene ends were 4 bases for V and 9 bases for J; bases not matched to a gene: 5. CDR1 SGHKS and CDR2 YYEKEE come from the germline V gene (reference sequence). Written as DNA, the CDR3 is TGTGCCAGCAGCATTGGGACTAGCGTAACGCAGTATTTT. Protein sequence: CASSIGTSVTQYF. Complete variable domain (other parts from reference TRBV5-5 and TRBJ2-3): DAGVTQSPTHLIKTRGQQVTLRCSPISGHKSVSWYQQVLGQGPQFIFQYYEKEERGRGNFPDRFSARQFPNYSSELNVNALLLGDSALYLCASSIGTSVTQYFGPGTRLTVL.

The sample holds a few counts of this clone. The DNA for the CDR3 is TGCGCCAGCAGCCAAGGAATCAGGCAGGGCAAGGACGAGCAGTACTTC. This encodes CASSQGIRQGKDEQYF. The genes are TRBV4-1 and TRBJ2-7, with D perhaps TRBD1 (5 bases). Germline V gives CDR1 MGHRA, CDR2 YSYEKL. The V end was cut by 1 base, the J end by 5 bases, with 18 bases between. The CDR3 sequence is 16 residues long.

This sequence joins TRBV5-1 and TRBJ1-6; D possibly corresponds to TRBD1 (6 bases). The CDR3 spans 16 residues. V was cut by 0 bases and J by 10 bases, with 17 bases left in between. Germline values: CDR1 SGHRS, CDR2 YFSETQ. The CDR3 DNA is TGCGCCAGCAGCTTGGTTTTTCCAGGGGTGGAGTCACCCCTCCACTTT. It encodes CASSLVFPGVESPLHF. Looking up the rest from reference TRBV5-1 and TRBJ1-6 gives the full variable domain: KAGVTQTPRYLIKTRGQQVTLSCSPISGHRSVSWYQQTPGQGLQFLFEYFSETQRNKGNFPGRFSGRQFSNSRSEMNVSTLELGDSALYLCASSLVFPGVESPLHFGNGTRLTVT.

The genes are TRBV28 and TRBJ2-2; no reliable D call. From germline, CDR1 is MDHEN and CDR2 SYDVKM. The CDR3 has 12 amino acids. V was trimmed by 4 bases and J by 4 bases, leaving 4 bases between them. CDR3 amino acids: CASSSFTGELFF. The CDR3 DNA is TGTGCCAGCAGTTCCTTCACCGGGGAGCTGTTTTTT.

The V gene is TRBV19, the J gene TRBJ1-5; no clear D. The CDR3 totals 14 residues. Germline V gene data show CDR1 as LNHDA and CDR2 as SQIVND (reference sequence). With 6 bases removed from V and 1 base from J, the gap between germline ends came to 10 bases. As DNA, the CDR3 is TGTGCCAGTAGCCAACAGAGAAGCAATCAGCCCCAGCATTTT. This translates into CASSQQRSNQPQHF.

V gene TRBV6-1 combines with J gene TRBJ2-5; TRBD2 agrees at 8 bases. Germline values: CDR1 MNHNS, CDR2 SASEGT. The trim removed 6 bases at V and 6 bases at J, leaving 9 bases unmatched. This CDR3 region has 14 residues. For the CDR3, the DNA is TGTGCCAGCAGGGACGCCGGGGGGGTGAAGACCCAGTACTTC. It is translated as CASRDAGGVKTQYF.

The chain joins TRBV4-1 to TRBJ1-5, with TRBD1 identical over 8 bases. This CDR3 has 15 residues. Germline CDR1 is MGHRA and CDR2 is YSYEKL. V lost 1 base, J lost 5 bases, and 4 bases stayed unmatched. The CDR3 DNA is TGCGCCAGCAGCCAAGCTGACAGGGGCGATCAGCCCCAGCATTTT. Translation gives CASSQADRGDQPQHF.

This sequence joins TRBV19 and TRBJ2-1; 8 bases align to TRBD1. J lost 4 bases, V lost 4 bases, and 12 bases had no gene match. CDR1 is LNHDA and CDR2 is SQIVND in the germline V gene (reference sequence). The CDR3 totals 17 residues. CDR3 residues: CASSTAPTGGGYNEQFF. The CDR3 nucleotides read TGTGCCAGTAGTACGGCCCCCACAGGGGGTGGATACAATGAGCAGTTCTTC.